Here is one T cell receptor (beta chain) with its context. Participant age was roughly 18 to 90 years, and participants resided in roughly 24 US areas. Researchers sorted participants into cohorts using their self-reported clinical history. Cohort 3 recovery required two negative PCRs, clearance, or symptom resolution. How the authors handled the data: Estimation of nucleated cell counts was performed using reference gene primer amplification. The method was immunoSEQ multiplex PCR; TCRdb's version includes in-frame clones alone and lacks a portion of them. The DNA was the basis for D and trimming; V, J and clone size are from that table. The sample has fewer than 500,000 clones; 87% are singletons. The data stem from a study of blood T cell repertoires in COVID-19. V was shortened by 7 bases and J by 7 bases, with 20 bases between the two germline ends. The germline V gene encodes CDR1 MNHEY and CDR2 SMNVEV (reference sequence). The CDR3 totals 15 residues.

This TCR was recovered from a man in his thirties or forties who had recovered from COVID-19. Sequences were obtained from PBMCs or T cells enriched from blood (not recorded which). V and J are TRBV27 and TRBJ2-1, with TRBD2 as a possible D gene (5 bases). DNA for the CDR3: TGTGCCAGCACCGGCGTGTCGGCGGGTATTAATGAGCAGTTCTTC. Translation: CASTGVSAGINEQFF.